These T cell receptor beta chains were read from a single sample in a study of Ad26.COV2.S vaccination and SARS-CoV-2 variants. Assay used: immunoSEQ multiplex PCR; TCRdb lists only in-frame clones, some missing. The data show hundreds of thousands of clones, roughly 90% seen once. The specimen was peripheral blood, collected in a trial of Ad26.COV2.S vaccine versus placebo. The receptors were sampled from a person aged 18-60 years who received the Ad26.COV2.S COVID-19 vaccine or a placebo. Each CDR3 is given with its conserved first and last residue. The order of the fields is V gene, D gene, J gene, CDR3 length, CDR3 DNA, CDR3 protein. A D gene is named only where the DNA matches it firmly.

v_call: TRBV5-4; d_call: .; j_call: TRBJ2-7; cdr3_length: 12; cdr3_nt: TGTGCCAGCAGCTTGGTACCAAGTGAGCAGTACTTC; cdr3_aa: CASSLVPSEQYF
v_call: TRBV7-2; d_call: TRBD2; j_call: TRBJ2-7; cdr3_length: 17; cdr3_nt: TGTGCCAGCAGCTTAGCGCTTCCAGCGGGAGGGCGTGACGAGCAGTACTTC; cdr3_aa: CASSLALPAGGRDEQYF
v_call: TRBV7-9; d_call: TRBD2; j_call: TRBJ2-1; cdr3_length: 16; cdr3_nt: TGTGCCAGCAGCTTAACGACTAGCGGGGTCCCACAGGGGCAGTTCTTC; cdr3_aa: CASSLTTSGVPQGQFF
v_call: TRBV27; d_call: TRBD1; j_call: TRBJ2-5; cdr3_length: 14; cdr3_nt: TGTGCCAGCGCCTTGACAGGGGGCATGGAGACCCAGTACTTC; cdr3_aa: CASALTGGMETQYF
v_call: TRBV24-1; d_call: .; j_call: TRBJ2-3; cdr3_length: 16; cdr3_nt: TGTGCCACCGCTGCCCCAGCGCGGGGCAGCACAGATACGCAGTATTTT; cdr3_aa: CATAAPARGSTDTQYF
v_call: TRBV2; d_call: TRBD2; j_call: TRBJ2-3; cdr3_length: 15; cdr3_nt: TGTGCCAGCAGTGGACTAGCGGGAAGGGCAGATACGCAGTATTTT; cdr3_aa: CASSGLAGRADTQYF
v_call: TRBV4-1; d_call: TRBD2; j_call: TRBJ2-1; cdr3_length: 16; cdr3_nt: TGCGCCAGCAGCCCCTCAGGTAGCGGGAGGGCCGATGAGCAGTTCTTC; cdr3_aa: CASSPSGSGRADEQFF
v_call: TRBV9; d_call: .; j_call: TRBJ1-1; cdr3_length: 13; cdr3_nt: TGTGCCAGCAGCAACCCCTCGGTGGGGGTAGCTTTCTTT; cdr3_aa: CASSNPSVGVAFF
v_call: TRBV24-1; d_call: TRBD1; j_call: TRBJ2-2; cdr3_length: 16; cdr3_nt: TGTGCCACCAGTGATCCCGGGACAGCGAACACCGGGGAGCTGTTTTTT; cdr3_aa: CATSDPGTANTGELFF
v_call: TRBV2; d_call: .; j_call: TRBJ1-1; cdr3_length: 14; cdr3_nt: TGTGCCAGCAGTGAAGAAGACGGGAGGACTGAAGCTTTCTTT; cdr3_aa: CASSEEDGRTEAFF
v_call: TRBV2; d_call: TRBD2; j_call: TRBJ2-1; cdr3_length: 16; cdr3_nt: TGTGCCAGCACCCGACTAGCGGGAGGGCCCACGAATGAGCAGTTCTTC; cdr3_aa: CASTRLAGGPTNEQFF
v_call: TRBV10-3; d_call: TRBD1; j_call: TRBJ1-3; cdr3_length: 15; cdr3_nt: TGTGCCATCAGTGAGTCTACAGGGGGTGGAAACACCATATATTTT; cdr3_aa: CAISESTGGGNTIYF
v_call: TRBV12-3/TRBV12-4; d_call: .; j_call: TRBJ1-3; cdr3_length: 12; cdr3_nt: TGTGCCAGCAGCTTGCTTGGAAACACCATATATTTT; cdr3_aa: CASSLLGNTIYF